This entry lists 22 T cell receptor beta chains sequenced from one sample in a study of early T cells in non-severe SARS-CoV-2 infection. Using its own MiXCR run on the 5' RACE reads, TCRdb lists one record per CDR3 protein. The sample has more than 20,000 distinct CDR3 sequences, 3% to 4% seen once. The specimen was whole blood. All receptors come from an adult who was a healthcare worker with PCR-confirmed SARS-CoV-2 infection or an uninfected control (not recorded which).

This clonotype was detected ten times or more. The rearrangement uses TRBV20-1 and TRBJ2-7; no clear D. CDR1 DFQATT and CDR2 SNEGSKA come from the germline V gene (reference sequence). The CDR3 is made up of 14 amino acids. Trimming cost V 2 bases and J 6 bases, with 17 bases left between them. The CDR3 bases are TGCAGTGCTAGACCACGAGGCCCCTCGGGCGAGCAGTACTTC. Its protein product is CSARPRGPSGEQYF.

This clonotype was counted ten times or more. The rearrangement links TRBV5-1 to TRBJ1-3; TRBD1 might be the D (5 bases). This CDR3 is 15 amino acids long. Trimming took off 0 bases at V and 2 bases at J, with 9 bases between the two ends. Germline V gives CDR1 SGHRS, CDR2 YFSETQ. The CDR3 spells CASSLDRTTGNTIYF. Written as DNA, the CDR3 is TGCGCCAGCAGCTTGGACAGGACCACTGGAAACACCATATATTTT.

This clonotype showed up many times. This chain links TRBV20-1 with TRBJ1-6, with D perhaps TRBD1 (6 bases). In germline, CDR1 is DFQATT, CDR2 SNEGSKA (reference sequence). The length of the CDR3 is 16 residues. The germline V and J ends were trimmed by 3 bases and 0 bases, with 12 bases remaining between them. CDR3 amino acids: CSARDSLSSYNSPLHF. As DNA, the CDR3 is TGCAGTGCTAGGGACAGCCTTAGCTCCTATAATTCACCCCTCCACTTT.

This clonotype occurred many times. This chain links TRBV10-3 with TRBJ1-5; 8 nucleotides line up with TRBD1. The CDR3 sequence is 15 residues long. V lost 2 bases, J lost 5 bases, and 5 bases stayed unmatched. Germline V gene lookup returns CDR1 ENHRY and CDR2 SYGVKD. The DNA for the CDR3 is TGTGCCATCAGTGAGGCTGGACAGGGATATCAGCCCCAGCATTTT. Translation: CAISEAGQGYQPQHF.

This clonotype was counted at least ten times. This chain links TRBV7-2 with TRBJ1-5; no definite D call. Germline values: CDR1 SGHTA, CDR2 FQGNSA. This CDR3 has 14 amino acids. V dropped 4 bases and J dropped 2 bases, with 9 bases sitting between them. CDR3: CASSSDDGNQPQHF. The DNA for the CDR3 is TGTGCCAGCAGCTCGGACGATGGCAATCAGCCCCAGCATTTT.

At least ten counts were recorded for this clonotype. The chain has TRBV4-1 and TRBJ2-7, with 7 bases matching TRBD1. V gave up 1 base and J gave up 7 bases; unmatched junction bases: 7. The CDR3 is 14 residues long. The germline gives CDR1 MGHRA, CDR2 YSYEKL. The CDR3 is CASSQVIRGQEQYF. The CDR3 DNA follows: TGCGCCAGCAGCCAAGTTATAAGGGGGCAAGAGCAGTACTTC.

This clonotype was counted ten times or more. This chain joins TRBV2 and TRBJ2-7, with no clear D. Trimming took off 1 base at V and 7 bases at J, with 8 bases between the two ends. This CDR3 contains 12 residues. CDR1 is SNHLY, CDR2 FYNNEI, per germline. In DNA form, the CDR3 reads TGTGCCAGCAGTGAAGTACTTGGGGAGCAGTACTTC. It translates to CASSEVLGEQYF.

This clonotype was found many times. The chain has TRBV20-1 and TRBJ2-2; the D gene is possibly TRBD2 (5 bases). Trimming cost V 0 bases and J 1 base, with 12 bases left between them. Germline CDR1 DFQATT, CDR2 SNEGSKA (reference sequence). This CDR3 spans 16 amino acids. Here the CDR3 DNA reads TGCAGTGCTAGAGATTGGGAGCGCCAGAACACCGGGGAGCTGTTTTTT. Amino acid sequence: CSARDWERQNTGELFF.

This clonotype has at least ten counts. The V and J genes are TRBV7-2 and TRBJ1-4, with a possible D match to TRBD1 (5 bases). The V end was cut by 5 bases, the J end by 2 bases, with 12 bases between. The CDR3 covers 15 residues. The V gene's germline CDR1 is SGHTA and CDR2 FQGNSA. The CDR3 nucleotides read TGTGCCAGCAGCCAGGGACGGGGGACTAATGAAAAACTGTTTTTT. This encodes CASSQGRGTNEKLFF.

This clonotype occurred many times. J is TRBJ1-5 and V is TRBV20-1; 7 bases map to TRBD1. CDR3 length: 14 residues. Trimming at V came to 6 bases and at J to 5 bases, leaving 10 bases not matched to a gene. Germline V gene data show CDR1 as DFQATT and CDR2 as SNEGSKA (reference sequence). CDR3 loop: CSAPQPGQYQPQHF. DNA of the CDR3: TGCAGTGCACCCCAACCGGGACAGTATCAGCCCCAGCATTTT.

This clonotype was counted many times. V and J are TRBV6-6 and TRBJ2-7; 7 nucleotides match TRBD1. Looked up from germline, CDR1 is MNHNY and CDR2 is SVGAGI (reference sequence). This CDR3 has 15 residues. J gave up 1 base and V 5 bases, and 8 bases lay outside the gene matches. In DNA, the CDR3 is TGTGCCAGCAGTACCGGGGCAGGGGGTTCCTACGAGCAGTACTTC. It codes for CASSTGAGGSYEQYF.

This clonotype was detected ten times or more. The chain links TRBV6-1 to TRBJ1-1, with 9 bases identical to TRBD1. Germline CDR1 and CDR2: MNHNS and SASEGT. The CDR3 runs 16 residues. V lost 3 bases, J lost 0 bases, and 5 bases stayed unmatched. This CDR3 is CASSDRTGAMNTEAFF. The CDR3 DNA is TGTGCCAGCAGTGACCGGACAGGGGCCATGAACACTGAAGCTTTCTTT.

This clonotype was detected ten times or more. V is TRBV4-2 and J is TRBJ2-1; D might be TRBD2 (7 bases). V gave up 4 bases and J gave up 9 bases, with 13 bases separating them. This CDR3 comprises 13 residues. CDR1 LGHNA and CDR2 YNFKEQ come from the germline V gene. In nucleotides, the CDR3 is TGTGCCAGCAGCCTTCCCGGGGGGCGTGAGCAGTTCTTC. The encoded protein is CASSLPGGREQFF.

This clonotype was seen repeatedly, ten times or more. The chain has TRBV28 and TRBJ1-2; possibly TRBD1 for D (6 bases). V was shortened by 3 bases and J by 4 bases, with 9 bases between the two germline ends. CDR3 length equals 13 residues. CDR1 MDHEN and CDR2 SYDVKM come from the germline V gene. The CDR3 DNA reads as TGTGCCAGCAGTTTTCGGACAGCCTATGGCTACACCTTC. It specifies CASSFRTAYGYTF.

Relative to its sample, this clonotype is medium-sized. The CDR3 sequence: CASQLGGGYPSYEQYF. The CDR3 coding sequence is TGTGCCAGCCAACTCGGCGGGGGCTACCCTTCCTACGAGCAGTACTTC. This chain connects TRBV27 to TRBJ2-7; perhaps TRBD2 as D (7 bases). CDR3 length equals 16 residues. Germline V lookup: CDR1 MNHEY, CDR2 SMNVEV (reference sequence). Trimming pared 8 bases from V and 1 base from J, leaving 21 bases between.

This clonotype has at least ten counts. V gene TRBV5-4 combines with J gene TRBJ2-3; TRBD2 matches 10 bases. The CDR3 runs 15 residues. V shed 4 bases and J 5 bases; nucleotides not matched to a gene: 7. The V gene's germline CDR1 is SGHNT and CDR2 YYREEE (reference sequence). The CDR3 region is CASSRSSGGRDTQYF. The DNA of the CDR3 is TGTGCCAGCAGCCGATCTAGCGGGGGCAGAGATACGCAGTATTTT.

The chain employs TRBV24-1 and TRBJ2-2, with TRBD2 identical over 11 bases. CDR1 is KGHDR, CDR2 SFDVKD, per germline. The CDR3 loop spans 15 amino acids. V was clipped by 5 bases and J by 6 bases; unmatched bases: 4. The CDR3 sequence: CATSAALAGAGELFF. CDR3 DNA sequence: TGTGCCACCAGTGCCGCACTAGCGGGAGCCGGGGAGCTGTTTTTT.

This clonotype occurred many times. The CDR3 coding sequence is TGTGCCAGTGGTGGCGGGAGCTGGATCAATGAGCAGTTCTTC. It codes for CASGGGSWINEQFF. The chain carries TRBV19 and TRBJ2-1; TRBD2 matches 7 bases. The CDR3 contains 14 residues. The V gene end was trimmed by 8 bases and the J gene end by 6 bases; junction bases not matched to a gene: 10. From germline, CDR1 is LNHDA and CDR2 SQIVND (reference sequence).

This clonotype was counted many times. This chain links TRBV27 with TRBJ1-1; 10 bases map to TRBD1. The CDR3 sequence is 12 residues long. From germline, CDR1 is MNHEY and CDR2 SMNVEV (reference sequence). The trim removed 9 bases at V and 5 bases at J, leaving 3 bases unmatched. The CDR3 bases are TGTGCCAGGGGGACAGGGGAGACTGAAGCTTTCTTT. It translates to CARGTGETEAFF.

This clonotype was found many times. The J gene is TRBJ1-6, the V gene TRBV20-1; D might be TRBD1 (6 bases). Trimming took off 1 base at V and 9 bases at J, with 13 bases between the two ends. The CDR3 length is 14 residues. Per the germline V gene, CDR1 is DFQATT and CDR2 is SNEGSKA (reference sequence). The CDR3 DNA sequence: TGCAGTGCTAGAGTAGGGGGGTTGGTTTCACCCCTCCACTTT. Its translation: CSARVGGLVSPLHF.

This clonotype was recorded many times. The chain's CDR3 is CASSLWSGGDNEQFF. The CDR3 DNA reads TGTGCCAGCAGTTTATGGTCAGGGGGAGACAATGAGCAGTTCTTC. V and J are TRBV28 and TRBJ2-1; 7 nucleotides agree with TRBD1. The CDR3 covers 15 residues. Germline V gene data show CDR1 as MDHEN and CDR2 as SYDVKM. Losses at the gene ends were 0 bases for V and 5 bases for J; bases not matched to a gene: 4.

With respect to this clonotype: A much larger clone differs by one base, so this may be a read error. The chain has TRBV10-3 and TRBJ2-3; TRBD1 is a possible D gene (6 bases). V was trimmed by 4 bases and J by 6 bases, leaving 14 bases between them. CDR1 is ENHRY, CDR2 SYGVKD, per germline. The CDR3 has 14 amino acids. The chain's CDR3 is CAISGGHPGDTQYF. The CDR3 DNA reads as TGTGCCATCAGTGGGGGGCATCCAGGGGATACGCAGTATTTT.